A single sample is the source of the 26 T cell receptor beta chains below, sequenced in a study of T cell repertoires and HLA-DP antigens. For these TCRs, the target antigens are not known. Sequencing used immunoSEQ multiplex PCR; TCRdb keeps in-frame clones, though not all of them. The data hold about 73,000 clones, with 80% observed a single time. Sequencing input: CD4+ T cells from PBMCs. The receptor source for this set is a man between 60 and 75 years old in good health and CMV-seronegative.

The chain carries TRBV2 and TRBJ2-4, with TRBD1 matching 7 bases. The CDR3 covers 16 residues. Germline assignment: CDR1 SNHLY and CDR2 FYNNEI. V was pared by 6 bases and J by 3 bases, with 11 bases of the junction left unmatched. DNA for the CDR3: TGTGCCAGCAGCGACAGGGCTAGGTATGGCAAAAACATTCAGTACTTC. Encoded protein: CASSDRARYGKNIQYF.

This rearrangement joins TRBV7-9 to TRBJ2-1; a possible D gene is TRBD2 (5 bases). Germline CDR1 is SEHNR and CDR2 is FQNEAQ (reference sequence). The CDR3 totals 14 residues. Trimming removed 4 bases from V and 4 bases from J, with 11 bases in between. Here the CDR3 reads CASSSGGRYNEQFF. CDR3 in DNA: TGTGCCAGCAGCTCGGGCGGGCGTTACAATGAGCAGTTCTTC.

The J gene is TRBJ1-5, the V gene TRBV19; 9 positions agree with TRBD1. In germline, CDR1 is LNHDA, CDR2 SQIVND (reference sequence). The V segment lost 6 bases and the J segment 2 bases; nucleotides outside the gene matches: 2. The CDR3 length is 14 residues. As DNA, the CDR3 is TGTGCCAGTAGCCGGACAGGGGGCAATCAGCCCCAGCATTTT. Its protein is CASSRTGGNQPQHF.

J is TRBJ1-2 and V is TRBV7-2; 7 bases are shared with TRBD1. The V segment lost 5 bases and the J segment 2 bases; nucleotides outside the gene matches: 5. The germline V gene has CDR1 SGHTA and CDR2 FQGNSA. The CDR3 is 14 residues long. DNA of the CDR3: TGTGCCAGCAGCGCGCAGACAGGGAACTATGGCTACACCTTC. It is translated as CASSAQTGNYGYTF.

This chain connects TRBV19 to TRBJ1-2; 10 nucleotides align to TRBD1. Germline CDR1 and CDR2: LNHDA and SQIVND (reference sequence). The CDR3 is 16 amino acids. The J segment lost 1 base and the V segment lost 10 bases, leaving 12 bases of the junction unmatched. The DNA for the CDR3 is TGTGCCACCTCCAGGGCGGGACAGGGGTTTAACTATGGCTACACCTTC. Translation: CATSRAGQGFNYGYTF.

The genes are TRBV18 and TRBJ1-4; 7 bases align to TRBD1. Germline values: CDR1 KGHSH, CDR2 LQKENI. CDR3 length: 17 residues. V was pared by 3 bases and J by 0 bases, with 7 bases of the junction left unmatched. The CDR3 DNA follows: TGTGCCAGCTCACCGTCCAGGGGGGGAACAACTAATGAAAAACTGTTTTTT. It codes for CASSPSRGGTTNEKLFF.

This chain joins TRBV6-5 and TRBJ1-5; D is possibly TRBD1 (6 bases). The CDR3 has 14 amino acids. Germline assignment: CDR1 MNHEY and CDR2 SVGAGI. V gave up 6 bases and J gave up 2 bases, with 11 bases separating them. CDR3 in amino acids: CASRGGGGNQPQHF. CDR3 nucleotide sequence: TGTGCCAGCAGGGGAGGGGGAGGCAATCAGCCCCAGCATTTT.

This CDR3 is CASSFDHRGDQPQHF. For the CDR3, the DNA is TGTGCCAGTAGTTTTGACCACAGGGGCGATCAGCCCCAGCATTTT. V is TRBV19 and J is TRBJ1-5; 7 bases map to TRBD1. Germline V gives CDR1 LNHDA, CDR2 SQIVND (reference sequence). The trim removed 5 bases at V and 5 bases at J, leaving 9 bases unmatched. The CDR3 is 15 residues long.

The chain joins TRBV27 to TRBJ1-1, with TRBD1 matching 7 bases. After removal of 6 bases from V and 0 bases from J, the junction contained 7 bases not matched to a gene. In germline, CDR1 is MNHEY, CDR2 SMNVEV (reference sequence). The CDR3 has 15 residues. DNA of the CDR3: TGTGCCAGCAGAAGGGGGCTGGAAATGAACACTGAAGCTTTCTTT. This encodes CASRRGLEMNTEAFF.

The chain links TRBV2 to TRBJ2-5; TRBD1 agrees at 7 bases. The CDR3 has 13 amino acids. Trimming removed 5 bases from V and 1 base from J; junction bases left unmatched: 1. Germline V gene sequence: CDR1 SNHLY, CDR2 FYNNEI. Here the CDR3 reads CASSRDSQETQYF. The DNA for the CDR3 is TGTGCCAGCAGTAGGGACAGCCAAGAGACCCAGTACTTC.

The V and J genes are TRBV6-5 and TRBJ2-2, with D perhaps TRBD2 (5 bases). Germline assignment: CDR1 MNHEY and CDR2 SVGAGI. The CDR3 runs 15 residues. V was trimmed by 2 bases and J by 2 bases, leaving 9 bases between them. The CDR3 nucleotides are TGTGCCAGCAGTTACGAGGGCGGCAACACCGGGGAGCTGTTTTTT. Its protein product is CASSYEGGNTGELFF.

This chain uses TRBV7-9 with TRBJ2-3; D possibly corresponds to TRBD2 (6 bases). The V end was cut by 6 bases, the J end by 5 bases, with 18 bases between. Germline CDR1 reads SEHNR; CDR2 reads FQNEAQ (reference sequence). The CDR3 is 15 amino acids. CDR3 nucleotides: TGTGCCAGCAGTTCTCGGCTAGCGCGTGAAGATACGCAGTATTTT. As protein: CASSSRLAREDTQYF.

This sequence joins TRBV30 and TRBJ2-1; TRBD2 matches at 9 bases. Looked up from germline, CDR1 is GTSNPN and CDR2 is SVGIG (reference sequence). V was clipped by 2 bases and J by 2 bases; unmatched bases: 4. The CDR3 is 15 amino acids. CDR3 nucleotide sequence: TGTGCCTGGAGTAGGGCGGGGGGGGCCTACAATGAGCAGTTCTTC. It codes for CAWSRAGGAYNEQFF.

This clone came up once. This chain joins TRBV18 and TRBJ2-2; D is uncertain. The V end lost 2 bases, the J end lost 8 bases, and 12 bases lay between the germline ends. CDR3 length: 14 amino acids. CDR1 and CDR2 (germline): KGHSH, LQKENI. The CDR3 sequence: CASSPGLRRGELFF. CDR3 nucleotides: TGTGCCAGCTCACCAGGCCTGCGTAGGGGGGAGCTGTTTTTT.

J is TRBJ1-3 and V is TRBV9; weak D call: TRBD1 (6 bases). The germline V gene encodes CDR1 SGDLS and CDR2 YYNGEE. V was trimmed by 2 bases and J by 0 bases, leaving 9 bases between them. The CDR3 is made up of 15 amino acids. The CDR3: CASSVDSNSGNTIYF. The DNA for the CDR3 is TGTGCCAGCAGCGTGGACAGCAACTCTGGAAACACCATATATTTT.

CDR3 sequence: CASSLNLAGAQETQYF. CDR3 coding DNA: TGTGCCAGCAGCTTAAATCTAGCGGGGGCCCAAGAGACCCAGTACTTC. The rearrangement links TRBV11-2 to TRBJ2-5; 10 bases line up with TRBD2. The length of the CDR3 is 16 residues. Germline lookup yields CDR1 SGHAT and CDR2 FQNNGV. V lost 2 bases, J lost 1 base, and 4 bases stayed unmatched.

The chain joins TRBV7-3 to TRBJ1-2, with TRBD1 matching 9 bases. The J segment lost 8 bases and the V segment lost 5 bases, leaving 6 bases of the junction unmatched. This CDR3 contains 13 residues. CDR1 is SGHTA, CDR2 FQGTGA, per germline. The DNA for the CDR3 is TGTGCCAGCAGCGACCGGGACAGGGTGGGCTACACCTTC. This translates into CASSDRDRVGYTF.

The chain couples TRBV7-3 to TRBJ2-1, with D tentatively TRBD2 (7 bases). Germline lookup yields CDR1 SGHTA and CDR2 FQGTGA. The CDR3 covers 14 residues. Deletions cut 5 bases from V and 10 bases from J, with 18 bases between. The CDR3 DNA follows: TGTGCCAGCAGCCGGGGGGACACCCTCGGAGAGCAGTTCTTC. Translated, it gives CASSRGDTLGEQFF.

The rearrangement uses TRBV19 and TRBJ2-7; no definite D call. The CDR3 length is 15 residues. The germline V gene encodes CDR1 LNHDA and CDR2 SQIVND (reference sequence). The ends were cut back, 1 base at V and 1 base at J, with 11 bases in the middle. CDR3 region: CASSIGQAGSYEQYF. CDR3 DNA sequence: TGTGCCAGTAGTATAGGCCAGGCCGGGTCCTACGAGCAGTACTTC. Using reference TRBV19 and TRBJ2-7 for the parts outside the CDR3, the full variable domain is DGGITQSPKYLFRKEGQNVTLSCEQNLNHDAMYWYRQDPGQGLRLIYYSQIVNDFQKGDIAEGYSVSREKKESFPLTVTSAQKNPTAFYLCASSIGQAGSYEQYFGPGTRLTVT.

The chain links TRBV28 to TRBJ1-6; TRBD1 matches 8 bases. The germline gives CDR1 MDHEN, CDR2 SYDVKM. This CDR3 has 15 residues. The V gene end was trimmed by 7 bases and the J gene end by 9 bases; junction bases not matched to a gene: 11. CDR3 bases: TGTGCCAGCATTTCGTCGGACAGGGTTATTTCACCCCTCCACTTT. Its protein is CASISSDRVISPLHF.

The V gene is TRBV5-1, the J gene TRBJ2-4; 9 bases fit TRBD2. V lost 0 bases, J lost 3 bases, and 13 bases stayed unmatched. CDR3 size: 19 residues. Germline V gene lookup returns CDR1 SGHRS and CDR2 YFSETQ. The CDR3 DNA sequence: TGCGCCAGCAGCTTGGGAGAGACTAGCGGCTGGGAAGGCAAAAACATTCAGTACTTC. Protein: CASSLGETSGWEGKNIQYF.

The chain is built from TRBV2 and TRBJ2-3; 7 nucleotides align to TRBD1. CDR3 length equals 14 residues. The germline CDR1 and CDR2 sequences are SNHLY and FYNNEI. V gave up 8 bases and J gave up 0 bases; unmatched junction bases: 5. In nucleotides, the CDR3 is TGTGCCAGCCGCGAGGGGGCTAGCACAGATACGCAGTATTTT. As protein: CASREGASTDTQYF.

This clone was seen a handful of times. The chain carries TRBV5-6 and TRBJ2-5, with 11 bases identical to TRBD2. V dropped 3 bases and J dropped 4; count of bases not matched to a gene: 5. CDR1 is SGHDT and CDR2 is YYEEEE in the germline V gene. The CDR3 totals 15 residues. This CDR3 reads CASSYLSGRGETQYF. CDR3 coding DNA: TGTGCCAGCAGCTACCTTAGCGGGAGGGGAGAGACCCAGTACTTC.

The chain is built from TRBV4-3 and TRBJ2-3, with 10 bases identical to TRBD2. With 4 bases clipped from V and 3 bases from J, the junction kept 7 bases outside the gene matches. CDR3 length: 16 residues. In germline, CDR1 is LGHNA, CDR2 YSLEER. This CDR3 reads CASSPLTTSGTDTQYF. The CDR3 DNA follows: TGCGCCAGCAGCCCCCTTACGACTAGCGGGACAGATACGCAGTATTTT.

This clone was observed many times. The gene calls are TRBV6-5 and TRBJ1-1, with a possible D match to TRBD1 (5 bases). The length of the CDR3 is 11 residues. Germline CDR1 reads MNHEY; CDR2 reads SVGAGI. The V end lost 8 bases, the J end lost 9 bases, and 13 bases lay between the germline ends. This chain's CDR3 is CASAAPGKAFF. As DNA, the CDR3 is TGTGCCAGCGCTGCTCCAGGGAAAGCTTTCTTT.

The sample holds one count of this clone. The J gene is TRBJ2-5, the V gene TRBV27; D remains ambiguous. The J call may be incorrect, as the DNA end agrees better with TRBJ2-7. The CDR3 totals 13 residues. CDR1 MNHEY and CDR2 SMNVEV come from the germline V gene (reference sequence). This CDR3 is CASSSLPYYEQYF. CDR3 coding DNA: TGTGCCAGCAGTTCTCTCCCCTACTACGAGCAGTACTTC.